This T cell receptor beta chain was obtained from a study of T cell responses to AZD1222 COVID-19 vaccine. Libraries were prepared by immunoSEQ multiplex PCR; TCRdb keeps only in-frame clonotypes and omits some of them. The sample has under 200,000 clones, 88% seen once. The study's findings and limits: A rise in Spike-specific TCR breadth and depth followed two AZD1222 doses. Seropositive at baseline were only 5 to 7 AZD1222 recipients. Donors were largely white British and mainly female; clonal diversity was possibly underestimated.

As concerns this clone: The antigen remains unidentified.

The CDR3 runs 15 residues. V was trimmed by 0 bases and J by 2 bases, leaving 8 bases between them. From germline, CDR1 is MNHEY and CDR2 SVGEGT. The sample consisted of peripheral blood, taken on day 0 of AZD1222 vaccination. The TCR sequence derives from an adult in good health. The chain uses TRBV6-2 or TRBV6-3 and TRBJ1-5, with D perhaps matching TRBD1 (5 bases). The CDR3 DNA sequence: TGTGCCAGCAGTTACTCGTCGGGGGGCAATCAGCCCCAGCATTTT. Protein product: CASSYSSGGNQPQHF.